These 30 T cell receptor beta chains share one sample of origin, sequenced in a study of blood T cell repertoires in COVID-19. The method was immunoSEQ multiplex PCR; TCRdb's version includes in-frame clones alone and lacks a portion of them. The table shows 200,000 to 250,000 clones, with 80% to 90% occurring only once. What was sequenced was peripheral blood. These TCRs come from a woman between 50 and 59 years old with active or convalescent COVID-19.

This sequence joins TRBV6-5 and TRBJ2-3; 10 bases fit TRBD2. The length of the CDR3 is 14 residues. Germline CDR1 and CDR2: MNHEY and SVGAGI. J was trimmed by 6 bases and V by 8 bases; bases with no gene match: 8. CDR3 amino acids: CASRSGGAGDTQYF. DNA for the CDR3: TGTGCCAGCCGGAGCGGGGGGGCCGGGGATACGCAGTATTTT.

CDR3 DNA: TGTGCCAGTAGTCCTACAGGGGTAGGGTCACCCCTCCACTTT. It yields the protein CASSPTGVGSPLHF. The chain has TRBV19 and TRBJ1-6, with TRBD1 matching 7 bases. CDR1 and CDR2 from the germline V gene are LNHDA and SQIVND (reference sequence). The CDR3 covers 14 residues. The V gene end was trimmed by 5 bases and the J gene end by 10 bases; junction bases not matched to a gene: 8.

The chain recombines TRBV9 with TRBJ2-5; no reliable D call. The CDR3 loop spans 13 amino acids. CDR1 SGDLS and CDR2 YYNGEE come from the germline V gene. Trimming shortened V by 4 bases and J by 7 bases, and 14 bases separated the two germline ends. CDR3 sequence (DNA): TGTGCCAGCAGCCCGACACGTCTGGGGACCCAGTACTTC. Amino acids: CASSPTRLGTQYF.

V gene TRBV5-1 combines with J gene TRBJ1-5; D remains unclear. V lost 0 bases, J lost 0 bases, and 10 bases lay in between. Germline CDR1 and CDR2: SGHRS and YFSETQ. The CDR3 contains 16 residues. CDR3 sequence: CASSLEPGDSNQPQHF. CDR3 DNA sequence: TGCGCCAGCAGCTTGGAGCCCGGAGATAGCAATCAGCCCCAGCATTTT. Together with reference TRBV5-1 and TRBJ1-5, the CDR3 gives the full variable domain: KAGVTQTPRYLIKTRGQQVTLSCSPISGHRSVSWYQQTPGQGLQFLFEYFSETQRNKGNFPGRFSGRQFSNSRSEMNVSTLELGDSALYLCASSLEPGDSNQPQHFGDGTRLSIL.

The V and J genes are TRBV18 and TRBJ1-5, with TRBD1 matching 7 bases. This CDR3 comprises 14 residues. Germline lookup yields CDR1 KGHSH and CDR2 LQKENI. With 5 bases clipped from V and 5 bases from J, the junction kept 6 bases outside the gene matches. In nucleotides, the CDR3 is TGTGCCAGCTCAACCGGGACAGTCCATCAGCCCCAGCATTTT. Its translation is CASSTGTVHQPQHF.

This rearrangement joins TRBV5-4 to TRBJ1-6, with 7 bases matching TRBD1. Germline loops: CDR1 SGHNT, CDR2 YYREEE (reference sequence). The CDR3 extends over 14 amino acids. Trimming removed 3 bases from V and 7 bases from J; junction bases left unmatched: 4. CDR3 in DNA: TGTGCCAGCAGCTACAGGGGCGGGAATTCACCCCTCCACTTT. As protein: CASSYRGGNSPLHF.

J is TRBJ2-2 and V is TRBV5-5; 13 bases map to TRBD2. The V segment lost 4 bases and the J segment 4 bases; nucleotides outside the gene matches: 4. Germline V CDR1 and CDR2: SGHKS, YYEKEE (reference sequence). There are 16 residues in the CDR3. The CDR3 loop is CASSPTSGRFTGELFF. Here the CDR3 DNA reads TGTGCCAGCAGCCCGACTAGCGGGAGGTTCACCGGGGAGCTGTTTTTT. Full variable domain (outside the CDR3, taken from reference TRBV5-5 and TRBJ2-2): DAGVTQSPTHLIKTRGQQVTLRCSPISGHKSVSWYQQVLGQGPQFIFQYYEKEERGRGNFPDRFSARQFPNYSSELNVNALLLGDSALYLCASSPTSGRFTGELFFGEGSRLTVL.

The genes are TRBV6-1 and TRBJ2-7, with D possibly being TRBD2 (7 bases). Deletions cut 3 bases from V and 2 bases from J, with 11 bases between. Germline V CDR1 and CDR2: MNHNS, SASEGT. The CDR3 has 14 residues. In DNA, the CDR3 is TGTGCCAGCAGTGATGGGGGGGGGCCCTACGAGCAGTACTTC. Its translation: CASSDGGGPYEQYF.

This clone was seen a single time. The V gene is TRBV6-5, the J gene TRBJ2-7; 9 nucleotides match TRBD1. Losses at the gene ends were 4 bases for V and 12 bases for J; bases not matched to a gene: 7. Germline CDR1 MNHEY, CDR2 SVGAGI. This CDR3 spans 12 amino acids. The CDR3 loop reads CASSFSGTGLYV. The CDR3 DNA sequence: TGTGCCAGCAGTTTTTCCGGGACAGGGTTGTACGTC.

The gene calls are TRBV11-2 and TRBJ2-3, with a weak D call TRBD1 (6 bases). Looked up from germline, CDR1 is SGHAT and CDR2 is FQNNGV. This CDR3 is 15 amino acids long. V lost 7 bases and J lost 3, with 17 bases in between. Written as DNA, the CDR3 is TGTGCCAGCACCTGGAATGGGGGCGAGACAGATACGCAGTATTTT. It encodes CASTWNGGETDTQYF.

This clone was observed a single time. The V call is TRBV19, the J call TRBJ1-5; 9 positions agree with TRBD1. This CDR3 is 12 amino acids long. Germline V gene lookup returns CDR1 LNHDA and CDR2 SQIVND (reference sequence). J was trimmed by 14 bases and V by 7 bases; bases with no gene match: 9. Written as DNA, the CDR3 is TGTGCCAGTATCGATGGACAGGGGCCTGAGCATTTT. Its protein product is CASIDGQGPEHF.

V is TRBV6-5 and J is TRBJ1-1; the D gene is possibly TRBD1 (6 bases). Germline V gene sequence: CDR1 MNHEY, CDR2 SVGAGI. Trimming pared 2 bases from V and 0 bases from J, leaving 13 bases between. The CDR3 loop spans 16 amino acids. The CDR3 loop reads CASSYAWTAMNTEAFF. CDR3 in DNA: TGTGCCAGCAGTTACGCTTGGACAGCGATGAACACTGAAGCTTTCTTT.

The V call is TRBV2, the J call TRBJ2-7, with D possibly TRBD2 on 5 matching bases. The germline V gene has CDR1 SNHLY and CDR2 FYNNEI. The V end lost 7 bases, the J end lost 1 base, and 11 bases lay between the germline ends. The CDR3 consists of 13 residues. CDR3 loop: CASTFSGSYEQYF. The CDR3 nucleotides are TGTGCCAGCACTTTCAGCGGTTCCTACGAGCAGTACTTC.

V usage is TRBV7-2 and J usage is TRBJ1-5; D perhaps matches TRBD1 (5 bases). V was trimmed by 0 bases and J by 4 bases, leaving 13 bases between them. CDR1 and CDR2 from the germline V gene are SGHTA and FQGNSA. The CDR3 covers 16 residues. This CDR3 is CASSLAPPGINQPQHF. As DNA, the CDR3 is TGTGCCAGCAGCTTAGCGCCCCCAGGGATAAATCAGCCCCAGCATTTT.

V gene TRBV6-5 combines with J gene TRBJ2-1, with 8 bases lining up with TRBD2. The CDR3 is 16 amino acids. V gave up 0 bases and J gave up 9 bases; unmatched junction bases: 10. Germline-derived CDR1 and CDR2 are MNHEY and SVGAGI. This chain's CDR3 is CASSYSRAGARGEQFF. CDR3 sequence (DNA): TGTGCCAGCAGTTACTCGAGAGCGGGGGCCAGGGGTGAGCAGTTCTTC.

The rearrangement joins TRBV11-2 to TRBJ2-7; TRBD2 might be the D (5 bases). V was clipped by 1 base and J by 5 bases, with 15 bases between them. The germline V gene has CDR1 SGHAT and CDR2 FQNNGV. This CDR3 contains 15 residues. The CDR3 protein is CASSLGASLSDEQYV. As DNA, the CDR3 is TGTGCCAGCAGCTTAGGTGCTAGCTTGAGTGACGAGCAGTACGTC.

V is TRBV14 and J is TRBJ1-2, with 10 bases lining up with TRBD1. V gave up 4 bases and J gave up 8 bases; unmatched junction bases: 4. This CDR3 has 13 residues. From germline, CDR1 is SGHDN and CDR2 FVKESK. CDR3 nucleotide sequence: TGTGCCAGCAGCCTGACAGGGGGCTTGGGCTACACCTTC. Amino acids: CASSLTGGLGYTF.

The genes are TRBV12-3 or TRBV12-4 and TRBJ1-1; D is uncertain. The CDR3 runs to 13 residues. Trimming took off 6 bases at V and 0 bases at J, with 8 bases between the two ends. The DNA for the CDR3 is TGTGCCAGCAGATCACAGCTGAACACTGAAGCTTTCTTT. Translation: CASRSQLNTEAFF.

As concerns this clone: This sample includes further DNA sequences coding for the same CDR3. The chain carries TRBV19 and TRBJ2-3, with 8 bases lining up with TRBD1. The V and J ends lost 3 bases and 3 bases, in that order; junction bases with no gene match: 5. CDR3 size: 15 residues. CDR1 is LNHDA, CDR2 SQIVND, per germline (reference sequence). The CDR3 nucleotides read TGTGCCAGTAGTATTGGCAGGGGGCATACAGATACGCAGTATTTT. It specifies CASSIGRGHTDTQYF.

V gene TRBV11-3 combines with J gene TRBJ1-1, with a tentative D call TRBD1 (6 bases). CDR1 is SGHNT and CDR2 is YENEEA in the germline V gene. The ends were cut back, 4 bases at V and 6 bases at J, with 18 bases in the middle. The CDR3 extends over 15 amino acids. CDR3 in amino acids: CASSSGAGNRAEAFF. CDR3 coding DNA: TGTGCCAGCAGCTCAGGGGCAGGGAATAGGGCTGAAGCTTTCTTT.

This chain joins TRBV5-1 and TRBJ2-7, with 10 bases that match TRBD2. From germline, CDR1 is SGHRS and CDR2 YFSETQ. With V trimmed by 4 bases and J by 4 bases, 17 bases remained unmatched. The CDR3 is made up of 18 amino acids. The CDR3 spells CASSGIGLADHYEYEQYF. In DNA, the CDR3 is TGCGCCAGCAGCGGCATAGGACTAGCGGACCACTATGAATACGAGCAGTACTTC.

The chain carries TRBV5-1 and TRBJ2-7, with D tentatively TRBD2 (5 bases). V was cut by 2 bases and J by 3 bases, with 18 bases left in between. The germline gives CDR1 SGHRS, CDR2 YFSETQ. This CDR3 is built from 16 residues. The CDR3 loop reads CASSLRGPNEGYEQYF. DNA of the CDR3: TGCGCCAGCAGCTTACGTGGCCCAAATGAGGGCTACGAGCAGTACTTC.

This clone has a single count. The chain couples TRBV28 to TRBJ1-1, with 10 bases aligning to TRBD1. This CDR3 comprises 17 residues. Germline V lookup: CDR1 MDHEN, CDR2 SYDVKM. The V gene end was trimmed by 3 bases and the J gene end by 0 bases; junction bases not matched to a gene: 7. The CDR3 region has the DNA TGTGCCAGCAGTTTTAGGGACAGGGGATGGGTGAACACTGAAGCTTTCTTT. It is translated as CASSFRDRGWVNTEAFF.

The table lists this clone with many counts. V usage is TRBV24-1 and J usage is TRBJ2-1, with 7 bases matching TRBD2. The CDR3 totals 16 residues. J lost 5 bases, V lost 2 bases, and 8 bases had no gene match. From germline, CDR1 is KGHDR and CDR2 SFDVKD. CDR3 amino acids: CATSDWGGGENNEQFF. DNA of the CDR3: TGTGCCACCAGTGATTGGGGCGGGGGAGAGAACAATGAGCAGTTCTTC.

The chain links TRBV9 to TRBJ1-2, with 7 bases identical to TRBD1. The ends lost 4 bases at V and 0 bases at J; junction bases unmatched: 9. Germline V gene lookup returns CDR1 SGDLS and CDR2 YYNGEE. This CDR3 region has 16 residues. The CDR3 reads CASSLGQVTANYGYTF. The CDR3 bases are TGTGCCAGCAGCCTCGGACAGGTGACAGCTAACTATGGCTACACCTTC.

With respect to this clone: The sample holds other DNA sequences that translate to the same CDR3. The genes are TRBV28 and TRBJ1-1; D gene ambiguous. Trimming stripped 6 bases from V and 0 bases from J, with 8 bases between. Germline lookup yields CDR1 MDHEN and CDR2 SYDVKM. There are 13 residues in the CDR3. The chain's CDR3 is CASSSTLNTEAFF. The CDR3 DNA sequence: TGTGCCAGCAGCTCAACATTGAACACTGAAGCTTTCTTT.

V usage is TRBV6-4 and J usage is TRBJ1-2, with TRBD1 matching over 9 bases. Germline V lookup: CDR1 MRHNA, CDR2 SNTAGT. V shed 3 bases, J shed 7 bases, and the junction held 3 bases outside the gene matches. This CDR3 has 13 residues. The CDR3 sequence: CASSERQGVGYTF. Written as DNA, the CDR3 is TGTGCCAGCAGTGAACGACAGGGGGTTGGCTACACCTTC.

This chain uses TRBV30 with TRBJ2-2; D remains unclear. V was pared by 2 bases and J by 3 bases, with 7 bases between. CDR1 is GTSNPN and CDR2 is SVGIG in the germline V gene (reference sequence). There are 13 residues in the CDR3. The CDR3 reads CAWSYPHTGELFF. CDR3 in DNA: TGTGCCTGGAGTTATCCTCACACCGGGGAGCTGTTTTTT.

The gene calls are TRBV19 and TRBJ1-4; D call uncertain. Trimming shortened V by 6 bases and J by 13 bases, and 18 bases separated the two germline ends. The CDR3 has 13 residues. Germline V gene lookup returns CDR1 LNHDA and CDR2 SQIVND (reference sequence). CDR3 coding DNA: TGTGCCAGTAGCCGTCTGGGTCGGGGAGGACTGTTTTTT. This sequence encodes CASSRLGRGGLFF.

The V and J genes are TRBV19 and TRBJ2-1; TRBD2 agrees at 14 bases. The V gene's germline CDR1 is LNHDA and CDR2 SQIVND (reference sequence). This CDR3 has 16 residues. Trimming at V came to 7 bases and at J to 4 bases, leaving 6 bases not matched to a gene. The CDR3 bases are TGTGCCAGTAAAGATGGGACTAGCGGGGGTTACAATGAGCAGTTCTTC. This translates into CASKDGTSGGYNEQFF.